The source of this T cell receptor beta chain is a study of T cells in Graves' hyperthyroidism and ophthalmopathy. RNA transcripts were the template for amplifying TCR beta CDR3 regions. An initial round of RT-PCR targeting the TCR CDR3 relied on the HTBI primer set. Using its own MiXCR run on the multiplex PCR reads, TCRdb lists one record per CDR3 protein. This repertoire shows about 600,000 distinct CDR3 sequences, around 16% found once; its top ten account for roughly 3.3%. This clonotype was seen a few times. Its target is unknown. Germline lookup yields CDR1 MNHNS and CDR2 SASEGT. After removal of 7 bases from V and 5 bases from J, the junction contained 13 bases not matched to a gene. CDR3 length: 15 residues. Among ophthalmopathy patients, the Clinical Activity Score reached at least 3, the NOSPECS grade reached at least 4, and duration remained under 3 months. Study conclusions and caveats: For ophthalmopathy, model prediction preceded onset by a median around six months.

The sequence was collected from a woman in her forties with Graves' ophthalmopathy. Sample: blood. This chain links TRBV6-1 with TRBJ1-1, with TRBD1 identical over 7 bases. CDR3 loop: CASMTLGGGKTEAFF. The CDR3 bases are TGTGCCAGCATGACTTTAGGAGGGGGCAAAACTGAAGCTTTCTTT.